Each of the 14 T cell receptor beta chains below was sequenced from the same sample in a study of siplizumab effects on memory and regulatory T cells. TCRdb's table, derived via immunoSEQ multiplex PCR, lists solely in-frame clones and lacks some. The sample lists approximately 100,000 clones, 90% to 95% occurring once. Sequenced sample: Tregs sorted from blood. The origin of the receptors is a human donor in good health.

The chain is built from TRBV12-5 and TRBJ1-2; tentative D call: TRBD1 (5 bases). Between the trimmed V and J ends, which lost 6 bases and 4 bases, there was a span of 12 bases. The CDR3 is 13 amino acids. CDR1 and CDR2 from the germline V gene are LGHNT and FRNRAP. Here the CDR3 DNA reads TGTGCTAGTGGACACCCAGGGCGCTATGGCTACACCTTC. It translates to CASGHPGRYGYTF.

This chain joins TRBV6-1 and TRBJ2-1; 12 bases are a match to TRBD2. J lost 4 bases, V lost 4 bases, and 5 bases had no gene match. The length of the CDR3 is 16 residues. In germline, CDR1 is MNHNS, CDR2 SASEGT. In nucleotides, the CDR3 is TGTGCCAGCAGTGGGACTAGCGGGACCCCTTACAATGAGCAGTTCTTC. This sequence encodes CASSGTSGTPYNEQFF.

Only one count was recorded for this clone. The genes are TRBV5-1 and TRBJ2-7; D might be TRBD2 (6 bases). The CDR3 has 14 residues. Trimming left V 3 bases short and J 1 base short, with 11 bases between. Germline V lookup: CDR1 SGHRS, CDR2 YFSETQ. CDR3 amino acids: CASSYRRGSYEQYF. As DNA, the CDR3 is TGCGCCAGCAGCTACCGGCGGGGTTCCTACGAGCAGTACTTC.

The rearrangement joins TRBV7-9 to TRBJ1-5, with unresolved D. Trimming cost V 1 base and J 5 bases, with 3 bases left between them. This CDR3 comprises 12 residues. Germline V gene lookup returns CDR1 SEHNR and CDR2 FQNEAQ (reference sequence). For the CDR3, the DNA is TGTGCCAGCAGCTTAGGCTATCAGCCCCAGCATTTT. It yields the protein CASSLGYQPQHF.

V and J are TRBV7-3 and TRBJ1-1; unclear D gene. V shed 3 bases and J shed 0 bases, with 5 bases lying between them. CDR1 is SGHTA and CDR2 is FQGTGA in the germline V gene. This CDR3 has 13 amino acids. The CDR3: CASSFGLNTEAFF. CDR3 nucleotide sequence: TGTGCCAGCAGCTTTGGTTTGAACACTGAAGCTTTCTTT. The variable domain in full, completed from reference TRBV7-3 and TRBJ1-1, reads GAGVSQTPSNKVTEKGKYVELRCDPISGHTALYWYRQSLGQGPEFLIYFQGTGAADDSGLPNDRFFAVRPEGSVSTLKIQRTERGDSAVYLCASSFGLNTEAFFGQGTRLTVV.

This clone was recorded only once. V gene TRBV9 combines with J gene TRBJ2-6; D call uncertain. This CDR3 has 15 amino acids. Germline CDR1 and CDR2: SGDLS and YYNGEE. V lost 0 bases to trimming and J lost 1 base, with 5 bases between them. The CDR3 loop is CASSVGYSGANVLTF. The CDR3 DNA reads as TGTGCCAGCAGCGTAGGCTATTCTGGGGCCAACGTCCTGACTTTC.

This clone occurred once. V gene TRBV18 combines with J gene TRBJ2-3; 8 bases are a match to TRBD1. V gave up 3 bases and J gave up 8 bases; unmatched junction bases: 13. CDR1 and CDR2 (germline): KGHSH, LQKENI. The CDR3 spans 16 residues. The CDR3 DNA follows: TGTGCCAGCTCACCCTTCGGGACAGGCCTGTCGTTTACGCAGTATTTT. This gives the protein CASSPFGTGLSFTQYF.

This chain connects TRBV5-1 to TRBJ2-3, with a tentative D call TRBD2 (5 bases). Germline lookup yields CDR1 SGHRS and CDR2 YFSETQ. CDR3 size: 16 residues. Trimming pared 7 bases from V and 1 base from J, leaving 19 bases between. The CDR3 DNA is TGCGCCAGCCCCGACCCCCACGGGATTCGCACAGATACGCAGTATTTT. It encodes CASPDPHGIRTDTQYF.

The chain has TRBV7-9 and TRBJ2-1, with 8 bases identical to TRBD2. This CDR3 has 16 residues. V trimming: 1 base; J trimming: 5 bases; junction bases outside the gene matches: 7. Germline CDR1 SEHNR, CDR2 FQNEAQ (reference sequence). The CDR3: CASSLVGLAGHNEQFF. In DNA, the CDR3 is TGTGCCAGCAGCTTAGTGGGGCTAGCGGGCCACAATGAGCAGTTCTTC.

The gene calls are TRBV13 and TRBJ2-2; a possible D gene is TRBD2 (6 bases). Germline V gene lookup returns CDR1 PRHDT and CDR2 FYEKMQ (reference sequence). Trimming took 0 bases from V and 1 from J, leaving 12 bases between them. CDR3 length: 17 residues. The CDR3 sequence is CASSLGGGTVNTGELFF. The CDR3 DNA sequence: TGTGCCAGCAGCTTAGGGGGAGGAACCGTGAACACCGGGGAGCTGTTTTTT.

The rearrangement joins TRBV7-3 to TRBJ2-5; TRBD2 might be the D (6 bases). Germline lookup yields CDR1 SGHTA and CDR2 FQGTGA. V was cut by 2 bases and J by 5 bases, with 12 bases left in between. The CDR3 has 14 amino acids. Here the CDR3 reads CASSLGLLQETQYF. CDR3 nucleotide sequence: TGTGCCAGCAGCTTAGGACTACTTCAGGAGACCCAGTACTTC.

This chain joins TRBV28 and TRBJ1-1; no firm D call. Germline V CDR1 and CDR2: MDHEN, SYDVKM. Trimming cost V 2 bases and J 0 bases, with 10 bases left between them. The CDR3 runs to 15 residues. The CDR3 DNA reads as TGTGCCAGCAGTTTAATTCCAAGATTGAACACTGAAGCTTTCTTT. Its protein is CASSLIPRLNTEAFF.

This clone was observed a handful of times. The V and J genes are TRBV2 and TRBJ2-7, with TRBD2 matching over 8 bases. The CDR3 contains 12 residues. The V and J ends lost 8 bases and 6 bases, in that order; junction bases with no gene match: 6. The germline gives CDR1 SNHLY, CDR2 FYNNEI. The CDR3 DNA is TGTGCCAGCGGAGCGGGAGTGACCGAGCAGTACTTC. Translated, it gives CASGAGVTEQYF.

The chain links TRBV15 to TRBJ2-7; 7 bases match TRBD2. The germline CDR1 and CDR2 sequences are LNHNV and YYDKDF (reference sequence). The CDR3 spans 15 residues. The trim removed 2 bases at V and 2 bases at J, leaving 6 bases unmatched. CDR3 DNA sequence: TGTGCCACCAGCAGAAACCTGGGACTACCCTACGAGCAGTACTTC. It codes for CATSRNLGLPYEQYF.